There are many counts of the clone carrying this T cell receptor beta chain. Antigen unknown. The entry originates in a study of T cells after yellow fever vaccination. The V gene's germline CDR1 is SGHRS and CDR2 YFSETQ. CDR3 length: 14 residues. The V segment lost 4 bases and the J segment 1 base; nucleotides outside the gene matches: 4. General study points: Bulk-population clonotypes that are abundant could appear as contaminants in FACS-sorted repertoires.

TCRdb processed the 5' RACE reads anew with MiXCR; each CDR3 protein has one entry. The sample lists about 210,000 distinct CDR3 sequences, roughly 3.3% seen once, with under 3.5% in the top ten. The chain employs TRBV5-1 and TRBJ1-1; 7 bases fit TRBD1. The TCR sequence derives from a man between 18 and 29 years old who received the YFV17D yellow fever vaccine. The material sequenced was CD4+ T cells sorted from PBMCs, taken 10 days after the yellow fever booster vaccination. The DNA of the CDR3 is TGCGCCAGCAGCACACAGGGGACGAACACTGAAGCTTTCTTT. Protein product: CASSTQGTNTEAFF.